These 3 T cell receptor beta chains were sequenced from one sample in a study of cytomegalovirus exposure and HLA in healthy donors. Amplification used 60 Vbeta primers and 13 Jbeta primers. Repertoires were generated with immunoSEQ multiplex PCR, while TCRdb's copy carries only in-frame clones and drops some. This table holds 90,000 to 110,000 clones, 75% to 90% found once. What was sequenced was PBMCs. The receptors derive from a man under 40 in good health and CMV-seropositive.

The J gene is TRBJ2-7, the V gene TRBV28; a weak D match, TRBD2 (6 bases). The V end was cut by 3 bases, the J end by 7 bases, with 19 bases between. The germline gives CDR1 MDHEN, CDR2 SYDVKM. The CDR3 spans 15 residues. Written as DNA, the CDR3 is TGTGCCAGCAGTTTGCGGTGGCAGGGAGGTCAGGAGCAGTACTTC. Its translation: CASSLRWQGGQEQYF.

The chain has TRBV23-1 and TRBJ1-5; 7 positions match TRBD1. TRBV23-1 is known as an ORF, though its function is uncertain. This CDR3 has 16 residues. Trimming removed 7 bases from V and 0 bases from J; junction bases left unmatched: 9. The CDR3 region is CASIRQGRGSNQPQHF. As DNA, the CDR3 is TGCGCCAGCATCAGACAGGGTCGGGGTAGCAATCAGCCCCAGCATTTT.

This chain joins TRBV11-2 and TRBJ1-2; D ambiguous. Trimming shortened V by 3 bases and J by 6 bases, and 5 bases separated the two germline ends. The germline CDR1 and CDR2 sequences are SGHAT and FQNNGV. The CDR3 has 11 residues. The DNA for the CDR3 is TGTGCCAGCAGCTTGCCTAATGGCTACACCTTC. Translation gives CASSLPNGYTF.